This T cell receptor beta chain derives from a study of blood T cell repertoires in COVID-19. Only in-frame clones appear in the TCRdb table, and some are missing; sequencing was by immunoSEQ multiplex PCR. In the table there are around 170,000 clones, around four fifths of which are singletons. This CDR3 is 15 amino acids long. Germline V gene sequence: CDR1 LNHDA, CDR2 SQIVND (reference sequence). Trimming left V 8 bases short and J 2 bases short, with 15 bases between. The TCR was taken from a woman in her 70s with COVID-19, enrolled during active disease. The sample was peripheral blood. The rearrangement joins TRBV19 to TRBJ2-2; D is possibly TRBD2 (6 bases). The CDR3 region is CASLGGFFNTGELFF. The CDR3 DNA follows: TGTGCCAGTTTAGGAGGGTTCTTTAACACCGGGGAGCTGTTTTTT.